These T cell receptor beta chains were read from a single sample in a study of shared clonotypes between healthy human individuals. Method: immunoSEQ multiplex PCR; TCRdb's copy keeps in-frame clones and lacks some. The sample consists of 400,000 to 600,000 clones, approximately 95% of them appearing once. The sequencing sample was made of naive CD4+ T cells sorted from blood. These receptors were taken from a woman aged 25 to 39 in good health. Each CDR3 is given with its conserved first and last residue. Each record gives: J gene, clone size, CDR3 length, V gene, D gene, CDR3 protein, CDR3 DNA. D genes are given only for firm matches. Clone size is shown for a subset of rows, as once, few, many or a class of expanded clone.

j_gene: TRBJ2-7; abundance: NA; len: 17; v_gene: TRBV5-4; d_gene: TRBD1; CDR3aa: CASSGPAGTDLSYEQYF; CDR3nt: TGTGCCAGCAGCGGTCCTGCAGGGACAGATCTCTCCTACGAGCAGTACTTC
j_gene: TRBJ1-4; abundance: NA; len: 16; v_gene: TRBV23-1; d_gene: TRBD1; CDR3aa: CASSREQGVPNEKLFF; CDR3nt: TGCGCCAGCAGTCGAGAACAGGGGGTGCCGAATGAAAAACTGTTTTTT
j_gene: TRBJ2-7; abundance: NA; len: 16; v_gene: TRBV10-1; d_gene: NA; CDR3aa: CASSSGLALDGHEQYF; CDR3nt: TGCGCCAGCAGTAGTGGCCTAGCTCTAGACGGGCACGAGCAGTACTTC
j_gene: TRBJ2-7; abundance: NA; len: 15; v_gene: TRBV4-1; d_gene: TRBD2; CDR3aa: CASSQALAESYEQYF; CDR3nt: TGCGCCAGCAGCCAGGCACTAGCGGAGAGCTACGAGCAGTACTTC
j_gene: TRBJ2-5; abundance: NA; len: 13; v_gene: TRBV6-6; d_gene: TRBD1; CDR3aa: CASSGQGQETQYF; CDR3nt: TGTGCCAGCAGTGGACAGGGGCAAGAGACCCAGTACTTC
j_gene: TRBJ1-5; abundance: NA; len: 16; v_gene: TRBV28; d_gene: TRBD1; CDR3aa: CASTPQGGGLNQPQHF; CDR3nt: TGTGCCAGCACCCCTCAGGGGGGGGGCCTCAATCAGCCCCAGCATTTT
j_gene: TRBJ2-5; abundance: NA; len: 16; v_gene: TRBV7-2; d_gene: TRBD2; CDR3aa: CASSSRTSGSRETQYF; CDR3nt: TGTGCCAGCAGCTCCCGGACTAGCGGGAGTAGGGAGACCCAGTACTTC
j_gene: TRBJ2-7; abundance: few; len: 15; v_gene: TRBV27; d_gene: TRBD2; CDR3aa: CASSSSGRPAYEQYF; CDR3nt: TGTGCCAGCAGTTCCAGCGGGAGGCCGGCCTACGAGCAGTACTTC
j_gene: TRBJ2-2; abundance: NA; len: 14; v_gene: TRBV5-6; d_gene: NA; CDR3aa: CASSLLSPTGELFF; CDR3nt: TGTGCCAGCAGCTTATTATCCCCCACCGGGGAGCTGTTTTTT
j_gene: TRBJ2-2; abundance: NA; len: 13; v_gene: TRBV4-1; d_gene: NA; CDR3aa: CASSHPAYGELFF; CDR3nt: TGCGCCAGCAGCCACCCGGCGTACGGGGAGCTGTTTTTT
j_gene: TRBJ2-2; abundance: NA; len: 15; v_gene: TRBV2; d_gene: TRBD2; CDR3aa: CARRASGSHTGELFF; CDR3nt: TGTGCCCGTAGGGCTAGCGGGTCCCACACCGGGGAGCTGTTTTTT
j_gene: TRBJ1-1; abundance: NA; len: 15; v_gene: TRBV28; d_gene: TRBD1; CDR3aa: CASSNAGTGLFEAFF; CDR3nt: TGTGCCAGCAGTAACGCCGGGACAGGTCTATTTGAAGCTTTCTTT
j_gene: TRBJ2-3; abundance: NA; len: 17; v_gene: TRBV5-1; d_gene: TRBD2; CDR3aa: CASSNWTSGSRTDTQYF; CDR3nt: TGCGCCAGCAGCAACTGGACTAGCGGGAGTCGGACAGATACGCAGTATTTT
j_gene: TRBJ1-5; abundance: few; len: 15; v_gene: TRBV28; d_gene: NA; CDR3aa: CASSLDQATSQPQHF; CDR3nt: TGTGCCAGCAGTTTGGACCAGGCCACTAGTCAGCCCCAGCATTTT
j_gene: TRBJ2-1; abundance: NA; len: 13; v_gene: TRBV18; d_gene: NA; CDR3aa: CASSPRSLGEQFF; CDR3nt: TGTGCCAGCTCACCGCGGAGCTTGGGGGAGCAGTTCTTC
j_gene: TRBJ1-1; abundance: NA; len: 16; v_gene: TRBV6-5; d_gene: TRBD1; CDR3aa: CASSYGPGQGITEAFF; CDR3nt: TGTGCCAGCAGTTACGGTCCGGGACAGGGAATCACTGAAGCTTTCTTT
j_gene: TRBJ1-1; abundance: NA; len: 13; v_gene: TRBV7-3; d_gene: NA; CDR3aa: CASSLTGNTEAFF; CDR3nt: TGTGCCAGCAGCCTAACAGGGAACACTGAAGCTTTCTTT
j_gene: TRBJ2-5; abundance: NA; len: 14; v_gene: TRBV2; d_gene: NA; CDR3aa: CASSERSGAETQYF; CDR3nt: TGTGCCAGCAGTGAAAGGTCGGGAGCGGAGACCCAGTACTTC
j_gene: TRBJ2-6; abundance: NA; len: 15; v_gene: TRBV19; d_gene: NA; CDR3aa: CASSFSGVGANVLTF; CDR3nt: TGTGCCAGTAGTTTCTCAGGGGTTGGGGCCAACGTCCTGACTTTC
j_gene: TRBJ2-5; abundance: NA; len: 14; v_gene: TRBV11-2; d_gene: NA; CDR3aa: CASSLGASGETQYF; CDR3nt: TGTGCCAGCAGCTTAGGGGCGTCTGGGGAGACCCAGTACTTC
j_gene: TRBJ2-7; abundance: NA; len: 13; v_gene: TRBV7-9; d_gene: NA; CDR3aa: CASSYPKGNEQYF; CDR3nt: TGTGCCAGCAGCTACCCCAAGGGAAACGAGCAGTACTTC
j_gene: TRBJ2-3; abundance: NA; len: 14; v_gene: TRBV5-4; d_gene: NA; CDR3aa: CASSPRGGTDTQYF; CDR3nt: TGTGCCAGCAGCCCGAGGGGGGGCACAGATACGCAGTATTTT
j_gene: TRBJ2-3; abundance: NA; len: 14; v_gene: TRBV19; d_gene: NA; CDR3aa: CASQGGYRTDTQYF; CDR3nt: TGTGCCAGTCAGGGGGGTTATCGCACAGATACGCAGTATTTT
j_gene: TRBJ2-6; abundance: NA; len: 15; v_gene: TRBV19; d_gene: NA; CDR3aa: CASSARGPGANVLTF; CDR3nt: TGTGCCAGTAGTGCCAGGGGCCCTGGGGCCAACGTCCTGACTTTC
j_gene: TRBJ1-1; abundance: few; len: 16; v_gene: TRBV9; d_gene: NA; CDR3aa: CASSVGSTHRASEAFF; CDR3nt: TGTGCCAGCAGCGTAGGTTCTACGCATAGGGCCTCGGAAGCTTTCTTT
j_gene: TRBJ2-7; abundance: NA; len: 14; v_gene: TRBV2; d_gene: NA; CDR3aa: CASSVQGSSYEQYF; CDR3nt: TGTGCCAGCAGTGTGCAGGGAAGCTCCTACGAGCAGTACTTC
j_gene: TRBJ1-4; abundance: NA; len: 11; v_gene: TRBV2; d_gene: TRBD1; CDR3aa: CASSVRGELFF; CDR3nt: TGTGCCAGCAGTGTCAGGGGGGAACTGTTTTTT
j_gene: TRBJ1-5; abundance: NA; len: 15; v_gene: TRBV28; d_gene: NA; CDR3aa: CASTSQGGDNQPQHF; CDR3nt: TGTGCCAGCACTTCCCAGGGAGGAGACAATCAGCCCCAGCATTTT
j_gene: TRBJ1-2; abundance: NA; len: 18; v_gene: TRBV4-1; d_gene: TRBD1; CDR3aa: CASSQDRLGTGDSYGYTF; CDR3nt: TGCGCCAGCAGCCAAGATCGCCTGGGGACAGGGGATAGCTATGGCTACACCTTC
j_gene: TRBJ2-1; abundance: NA; len: 12; v_gene: TRBV28; d_gene: NA; CDR3aa: CATAVSPGEQFF; CDR3nt: TGTGCCACAGCAGTTTCACCAGGGGAGCAGTTCTTC
j_gene: TRBJ2-1; abundance: NA; len: 13; v_gene: TRBV28; d_gene: NA; CDR3aa: CASIQHWGDEQFF; CDR3nt: TGTGCCAGCATACAACATTGGGGTGATGAGCAGTTCTTC
j_gene: TRBJ1-5; abundance: NA; len: 16; v_gene: TRBV19; d_gene: TRBD1; CDR3aa: CASSNTGTGSYQPQHF; CDR3nt: TGTGCCAGTAGCAATACCGGGACAGGGTCATATCAGCCCCAGCATTTT
j_gene: TRBJ2-7; abundance: NA; len: 15; v_gene: TRBV11-2; d_gene: TRBD1; CDR3aa: CASSLGQGSPYEQYF; CDR3nt: TGTGCCAGCAGCTTGGGACAGGGGAGTCCCTACGAGCAGTACTTC
j_gene: TRBJ1-2; abundance: NA; len: 16; v_gene: TRBV7-7; d_gene: TRBD1; CDR3aa: CASSSPNRGCDYGYTF; CDR3nt: TGTGCCAGCAGCTCCCCAAACAGGGGGTGCGACTATGGCTACACCTTC
j_gene: TRBJ1-4; abundance: once; len: 16; v_gene: TRBV5-1; d_gene: TRBD1; CDR3aa: CASSPDREETNEKLFF; CDR3nt: TGCGCCAGCAGCCCCGACAGGGAGGAGACTAATGAAAAACTGTTTTTT
j_gene: TRBJ2-1; abundance: NA; len: 19; v_gene: TRBV13; d_gene: NA; CDR3aa: CASSSTGYLGGSSYNEQFF; CDR3nt: TGTGCCAGCAGCTCGACAGGGTATCTCGGCGGGAGCTCCTACAATGAGCAGTTCTTC
j_gene: TRBJ1-3; abundance: NA; len: 12; v_gene: TRBV28; d_gene: NA; CDR3aa: CARTGPGNTIYF; CDR3nt: TGTGCCAGAACAGGCCCAGGAAACACCATATATTTT
j_gene: TRBJ2-3; abundance: NA; len: 16; v_gene: TRBV6-6; d_gene: NA; CDR3aa: CASSTPRELGTNTQYF; CDR3nt: TGTGCCAGCAGTACCCCCCGGGAGCTCGGCACAAATACGCAGTATTTT
j_gene: TRBJ2-7; abundance: NA; len: 11; v_gene: TRBV20-1; d_gene: TRBD2; CDR3aa: CRAGTSGREYF; CDR3nt: TGCAGGGCCGGGACTAGCGGGAGGGAGTACTTC
j_gene: TRBJ2-3; abundance: NA; len: 16; v_gene: TRBV7-2; d_gene: TRBD2; CDR3aa: CASSFWTSGSTDTQYF; CDR3nt: TGTGCCAGCAGCTTCTGGACTAGCGGGAGCACAGATACGCAGTATTTT
j_gene: TRBJ2-2; abundance: NA; len: 14; v_gene: TRBV18; d_gene: NA; CDR3aa: CASSLGRANGELFF; CDR3nt: TGTGCCAGCTCACTTGGGCGAGCGAACGGGGAGCTGTTTTTT
j_gene: TRBJ1-1; abundance: NA; len: 13; v_gene: TRBV9; d_gene: NA; CDR3aa: CASSVDLNTEAFF; CDR3nt: TGTGCCAGCAGCGTTGATTTAAACACTGAAGCTTTCTTT
j_gene: TRBJ2-7; abundance: few; len: 12; v_gene: TRBV28; d_gene: TRBD1; CDR3aa: CATRDRVYEQYF; CDR3nt: TGTGCCACACGGGACAGGGTCTACGAGCAGTACTTC
j_gene: TRBJ2-7; abundance: NA; len: 14; v_gene: TRBV18; d_gene: NA; CDR3aa: CASSPGTRVGEQYF; CDR3nt: TGTGCCAGCTCACCAGGGACCAGAGTCGGCGAGCAGTACTTC
j_gene: TRBJ1-1; abundance: NA; len: 12; v_gene: TRBV28; d_gene: NA; CDR3aa: CASRRGNTEAFF; CDR3nt: TGTGCCAGCAGACGGGGTAACACTGAAGCTTTCTTT
j_gene: TRBJ1-2; abundance: NA; len: 15; v_gene: TRBV18; d_gene: TRBD1; CDR3aa: CASSPLEDRGRGYTF; CDR3nt: TGTGCCAGCTCACCACTTGAAGACAGGGGGCGAGGCTACACCTTC
j_gene: TRBJ2-1; abundance: once; len: 14; v_gene: TRBV2; d_gene: TRBD2; CDR3aa: CASGIAGHSNEQFF; CDR3nt: TGTGCCAGCGGGATAGCGGGGCATAGCAATGAGCAGTTCTTC
j_gene: TRBJ1-4; abundance: NA; len: 15; v_gene: TRBV7-9; d_gene: TRBD1; CDR3aa: CASSSQGATNEKLFF; CDR3nt: TGTGCCAGCAGCTCACAGGGGGCAACTAATGAAAAACTGTTTTTT
j_gene: TRBJ2-6; abundance: NA; len: 16; v_gene: TRBV27; d_gene: NA; CDR3aa: CASSNREDSGANVLTF; CDR3nt: TGTGCCAGCAGTAACAGGGAAGACTCTGGGGCCAACGTCCTGACTTTC
j_gene: TRBJ2-2; abundance: NA; len: 15; v_gene: TRBV7-3; d_gene: NA; CDR3aa: CASSLSVGNTGELFF; CDR3nt: TGTGCCAGCAGCTTAAGTGTCGGAAACACCGGGGAGCTGTTTTTT
j_gene: TRBJ2-5; abundance: once; len: 17; v_gene: TRBV18; d_gene: TRBD2; CDR3aa: CASSRNTGTSAQETQYF; CDR3nt: TGTGCCAGCTCAAGGAATACCGGGACTAGCGCGCAAGAGACCCAGTACTTC
j_gene: TRBJ2-1; abundance: NA; len: 15; v_gene: TRBV2; d_gene: TRBD1; CDR3aa: CASIFDGTGANEQFF; CDR3nt: TGTGCCAGCATCTTCGACGGGACAGGGGCCAATGAGCAGTTCTTC